This entry features one T cell receptor (beta chain) sequence. The antigen is undetermined. These data belong to a study of metastatic and nonmetastatic thyroid tumors. Study information: Peripheral blood and tumor or nodule samples from malignant and benign thyroid patients were compared.

V shed 5 bases and J 4 bases; nucleotides not matched to a gene: 8. From germline, CDR1 is DFQATT and CDR2 SNEGSKA (reference sequence). The CDR3 has 14 amino acids. There were no patients who had received any treatment before thyroid surgery. Study conclusions and caveats: Malignant thyroid tumors reportedly had TCR beta diversity that was significantly higher than in benign nodules, in blood and tumor.

TCRdb re-called the PCR reads through MiXCR. The sample comprises around 12,000 clones, 27% of which are singletons, and approximately 21% rests with the top ten. V usage is TRBV20-1 and J usage is TRBJ1-5; 7 bases map to TRBD1. The sequence derives from a female donor with papillary thyroid cancer or a benign thyroid nodule (not recorded which). Some clones in this sample may be carry-over from other donors' samples. The sample taken for sequencing was tumor tissue. CDR3 in DNA: TGCAGTGCTCAGACAGGGTTGAGAAATCAGCCCCAGCATTTT. Translating it yields CSAQTGLRNQPQHF.